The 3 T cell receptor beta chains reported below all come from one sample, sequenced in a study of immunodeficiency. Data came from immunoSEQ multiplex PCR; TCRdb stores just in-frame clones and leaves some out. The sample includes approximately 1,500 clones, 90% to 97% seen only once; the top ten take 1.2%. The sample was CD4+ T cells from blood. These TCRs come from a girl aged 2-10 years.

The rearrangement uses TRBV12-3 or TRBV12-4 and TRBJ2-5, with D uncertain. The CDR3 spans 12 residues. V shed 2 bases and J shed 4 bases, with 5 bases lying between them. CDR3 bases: TGTGCCAGCAGTTTAACGGGAGAGACCCAGTACTTC. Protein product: CASSLTGETQYF.

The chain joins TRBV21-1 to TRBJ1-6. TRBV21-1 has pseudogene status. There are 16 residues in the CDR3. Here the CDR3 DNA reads TGTGCCAGCAGCCAAGAAGGGCCCCGATATAATTCACCCCTCCACTTT. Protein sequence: CASSQEGPRYNSPLHF.

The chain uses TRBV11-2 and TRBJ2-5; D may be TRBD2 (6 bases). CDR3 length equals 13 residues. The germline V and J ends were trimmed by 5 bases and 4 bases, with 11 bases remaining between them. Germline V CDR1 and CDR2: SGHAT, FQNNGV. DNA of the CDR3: TGTGCCAGCAGCGCGAGGCGGGGAGAGACCCAGTACTTC. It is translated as CASSARRGETQYF.